This TCR beta chain appears in the sequencing data of a study of blood T cell repertoires in COVID-19. V lost 1 base, J lost 4 bases, and 7 bases stayed unmatched. From germline, CDR1 is LGHNA and CDR2 YNFKEQ. CDR3 size: 18 residues. Libraries were prepared by immunoSEQ multiplex PCR; TCRdb keeps only in-frame clonotypes and omits some of them. The repertoire holds about 210,000 clones, with around 80% as singletons. Sequences were obtained from peripheral blood. The clonotype was recovered from a man aged 50-60 years with active or convalescent COVID-19. The V and J genes are TRBV4-2 and TRBJ2-1; 13 bases are shared with TRBD2. The CDR3 spells CASSQGLAGGKGYNEQFF. The CDR3 DNA follows: TGTGCCAGCAGCCAAGGACTAGCGGGAGGCAAAGGGTACAATGAGCAGTTCTTC.